This T cell receptor beta chain was found in a study of cytomegalovirus exposure and HLA in healthy donors. Study overall: Around 78 million unique TCR sequences came from HLA-typed donors in an early release.

With respect to this clone: Its antigen is not identified.

Study-level findings and limits: Clonal expansion, a later analysis showed, was greater in HLA-associated TCR beta chains than in equally common others.

Germline V gene data show CDR1 as ENHRY and CDR2 as SYGVKD. The CDR3 runs to 14 residues. V lost 2 bases, J lost 5 bases, and 4 bases stayed unmatched. PCR amplification relied on 60 Vbeta primers (plus 13 Jbeta primers). Only in-frame clones appear in the TCRdb table, and some are missing; sequencing was by immunoSEQ multiplex PCR. The sample gives some 110,000 clones, 69% of which show up once; roughly 3.2% is in the top ten. At collection, donors were nominally healthy, but unrecorded immune exposures were probable. Sequenced input: PBMCs. This TCR derives from a man aged 30-40 years in good health and CMV-seronegative. V gene TRBV10-3 combines with J gene TRBJ2-5, with 8 bases lining up with TRBD1. The CDR3 loop is CAISERTGTETQYF. The CDR3 DNA is TGTGCCATCAGTGAGAGGACAGGGACGGAGACCCAGTACTTC.